One sample yielded the 5 T cell receptor beta chains listed below, sequenced in a study of cytomegalovirus exposure and HLA in healthy donors. PCR used 60 Vbeta primers and 13 Jbeta primers. Profiled with immunoSEQ multiplex PCR; TCRdb holds only in-frame clones, not every one. The sample yields 100,000 to 150,000 clones, approximately 15% seen once. Sequenced sample: PBMCs. Receptors were obtained from a woman under 30 in good health and CMV-seronegative.

The genes are TRBV10-1 and TRBJ2-4; possibly TRBD2 for D (7 bases). CDR3 size: 16 residues. V was clipped by 0 bases and J by 2 bases, with 11 bases between them. Germline V CDR1 and CDR2: WNHNN, SYGVQD (reference sequence). The CDR3 here is CASSESGGGSKNIQYF. CDR3 DNA sequence: TGCGCCAGCAGTGAGTCTGGGGGGGGCTCCAAAAACATTCAGTACTTC.

This chain joins TRBV29-1 and TRBJ2-7, with 11 bases that match TRBD1. Looked up from germline, CDR1 is SQVTM and CDR2 is ANQGSEA. The CDR3 covers 16 residues. The V and J ends lost 0 bases and 2 bases, in that order; junction bases with no gene match: 6. The CDR3 nucleotides are TGCAGCGTTGAAGATGCGGGGGACAGGGGGGCCTACGAGCAGTACTTC. Translating gives CSVEDAGDRGAYEQYF.

Only a few counts were recorded for this clone. The same CDR3 is also encoded by other DNA sequences in this sample. This rearrangement joins TRBV27 to TRBJ2-5, with D perhaps matching TRBD2 (7 bases). With 3 bases removed from V and 4 bases from J, the gap between germline ends came to 9 bases. Germline assignment: CDR1 MNHEY and CDR2 SMNVEV (reference sequence). The CDR3 spans 13 residues. The CDR3 here is CASSFGGRETQYF. In DNA form, the CDR3 reads TGTGCCAGCAGTTTCGGGGGGCGAGAGACCCAGTACTTC.

The chain joins TRBV7-6 to TRBJ1-2; TRBD1 might be the D (6 bases). V was trimmed by 0 bases and J by 5 bases, leaving 7 bases between them. This CDR3 is 13 amino acids long. Germline lookup yields CDR1 SGHVS and CDR2 FNYEAQ. Written as DNA, the CDR3 is TGTGCCAGCAGCTTAGCGCAGGGGTATGGCTACACCTTC. Encoded protein: CASSLAQGYGYTF.

The chain has TRBV6-6 and TRBJ2-3, with 10 bases that match TRBD1. After removal of 5 bases from V and 4 bases from J, the junction contained 6 bases not matched to a gene. CDR1 and CDR2 (germline): MNHNY, SVGAGI (reference sequence). This CDR3 has 15 amino acids. The CDR3 DNA reads TGTGCCAGCAGTCCCCGGGACAGGGGATCAGATACGCAGTATTTT. This sequence encodes CASSPRDRGSDTQYF.